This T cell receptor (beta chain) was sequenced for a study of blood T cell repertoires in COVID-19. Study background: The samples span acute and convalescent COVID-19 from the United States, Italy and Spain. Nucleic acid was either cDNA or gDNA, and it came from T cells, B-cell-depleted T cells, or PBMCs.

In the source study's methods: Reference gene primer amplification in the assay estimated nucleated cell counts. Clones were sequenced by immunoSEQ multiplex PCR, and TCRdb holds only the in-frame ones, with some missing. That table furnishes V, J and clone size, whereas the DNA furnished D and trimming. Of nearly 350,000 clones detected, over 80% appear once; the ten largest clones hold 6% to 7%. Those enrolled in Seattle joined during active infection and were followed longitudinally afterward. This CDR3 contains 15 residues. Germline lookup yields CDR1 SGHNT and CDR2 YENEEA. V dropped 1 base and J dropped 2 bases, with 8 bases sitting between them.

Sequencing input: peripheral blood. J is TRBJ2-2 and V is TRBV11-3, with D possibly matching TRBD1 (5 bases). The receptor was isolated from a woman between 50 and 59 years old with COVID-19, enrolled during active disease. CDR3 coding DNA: TGTGCCAGCAGCTTAGGCAGGGTTAACACCGGGGAGCTGTTTTTT. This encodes CASSLGRVNTGELFF. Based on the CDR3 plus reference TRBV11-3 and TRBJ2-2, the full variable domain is EAGVVQSPRYKIIEKKQPVAFWCNPISGHNTLYWYLQNLGQGPELLIRYENEEAVDDSQLPKDRFSAERLKGVDSTLKIQPAELGDSAVYLCASSLGRVNTGELFFGEGSRLTVL.